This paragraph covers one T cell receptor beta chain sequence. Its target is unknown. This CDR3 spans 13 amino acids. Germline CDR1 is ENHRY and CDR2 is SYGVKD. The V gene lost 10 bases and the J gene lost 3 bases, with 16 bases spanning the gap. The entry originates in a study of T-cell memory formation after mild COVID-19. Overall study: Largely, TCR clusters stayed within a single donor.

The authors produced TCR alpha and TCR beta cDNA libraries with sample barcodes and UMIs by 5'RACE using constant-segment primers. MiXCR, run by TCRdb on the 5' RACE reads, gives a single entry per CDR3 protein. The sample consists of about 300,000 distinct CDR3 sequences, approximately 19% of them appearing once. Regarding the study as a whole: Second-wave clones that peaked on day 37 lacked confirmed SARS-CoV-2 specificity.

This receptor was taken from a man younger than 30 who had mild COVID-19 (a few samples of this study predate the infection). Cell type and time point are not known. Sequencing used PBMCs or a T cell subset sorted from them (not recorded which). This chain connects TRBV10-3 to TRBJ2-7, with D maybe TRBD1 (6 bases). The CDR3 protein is CATQGQSHYEQYV. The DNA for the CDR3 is TGTGCCACCCAAGGACAGTCCCACTACGAGCAGTACGTC.